This T cell receptor beta chain is from a study of OX40 agonist ivuxolimab in advanced cancers. Overall study context: With ivuxolimab, an agonistic anti-OX40 (CD134) antibody, patients were treated. Study-level results: In the 0.1-3.0 mg/kg groups, partial responders showed among the lowest expansion. Mean expanded clone counts were higher in CD8+ than CD4+ T cells. Low normalized T-cell clonal expansion also characterized some of the nonresponders.

With regard to this clone: Its antigen is as yet unknown.

The length of the CDR3 is 12 residues. Germline V gene sequence: CDR1 SGHRS, CDR2 YFSETQ. V was cut by 1 base and J by 3 bases, with 4 bases left in between. Libraries were prepared by immunoSEQ multiplex PCR; TCRdb keeps only in-frame clonotypes and omits some of them. The sample has approximately 28,000 clones, 87% seen once; the top ten hold roughly 25%. V usage is TRBV5-1 and J usage is TRBJ1-1; no clear D. The sequence derives from an adult with an advanced solid tumor such as melanoma, head and neck, liver or kidney cancer. The input for sequencing was CD4+ or CD8+ T cells sorted from blood, taken in a trial of the OX40 agonist ivuxolimab. The CDR3 region has the DNA TGCGCCAGCAGCTTGAGCGACACTGAAGCTTTCTTT. It encodes CASSLSDTEAFF.